These 22 T cell receptor beta chains share one sample of origin, sequenced in a study of blood T cell repertoires in COVID-19. Assay: immunoSEQ multiplex PCR; the TCRdb copy retains only in-frame clones and omits some. The sample lists 150,000 to 200,000 clones; 86% were seen once. The sequenced sample was peripheral blood. These receptors all come from a man between 45 and 60 years old with active or convalescent COVID-19.

V and J are TRBV5-1 and TRBJ2-5; 7 bases are shared with TRBD1. Germline loops: CDR1 SGHRS, CDR2 YFSETQ. V trimming: 4 bases; J trimming: 3 bases; junction bases outside the gene matches: 9. The CDR3 contains 15 residues. The CDR3 nucleotides are TGCGCCAGCAGCAGGATGGGACAGAAAGAAGAGACCCAGTACTTC. Amino acids: CASSRMGQKEETQYF.

The V gene is TRBV11-3, the J gene TRBJ2-1; D may be TRBD2 (6 bases). The CDR3 length is 14 residues. The V gene's germline CDR1 is SGHNT and CDR2 YENEEA. Trimming shortened V by 3 bases and J by 9 bases, and 15 bases separated the two germline ends. The CDR3, as DNA: TGTGCCAGCAGCTTCGGCCCCAGCGGGTCTGAGCAGTTCTTC. As protein: CASSFGPSGSEQFF.

V gene TRBV4-3 combines with J gene TRBJ2-1, with TRBD2 matching 13 bases. Trimming took 6 bases from V and 6 from J; bases not matched to a gene: 5. Looked up from germline, CDR1 is LGHNA and CDR2 is YSLEER. The CDR3 length is 15 residues. CDR3 in amino acids: CASRTTSGGANEQFF. The CDR3 DNA sequence: TGCGCCAGCAGGACCACTAGCGGGGGGGCCAATGAGCAGTTCTTC.

V and J are TRBV10-3 and TRBJ1-1, with 9 bases lining up with TRBD1. J gave up 3 bases and V 4 bases, and 6 bases lay outside the gene matches. The CDR3 extends over 15 amino acids. CDR1 and CDR2 (germline): ENHRY, SYGVKD. The CDR3 nucleotides read TGTGCCATCAGTGCGAACAGGGGGCGGGACACTGAAGCTTTCTTT. Translating it yields CAISANRGRDTEAFF.

The rearrangement links TRBV15 to TRBJ1-4, with D possibly matching TRBD1 (5 bases). Trimming removed 0 bases from V and 7 bases from J, with 18 bases in between. The CDR3 runs 17 residues. Looked up from germline, CDR1 is LNHNV and CDR2 is YYDKDF (reference sequence). CDR3 DNA: TGTGCCACCAGCAGAGACAGGGAGGGTAGCGATGGTGAAAAACTGTTTTTT. Amino acids: CATSRDREGSDGEKLFF.

Worth noting for this clone: The junction differs from germline at one of its ends, possibly a read error. The rearrangement joins TRBV19 to TRBJ1-3, with D unclear. This CDR3 has 14 amino acids. Germline lookup yields CDR1 LNHDA and CDR2 SQIVND (reference sequence). CDR3 sequence: CASSMRTELNTIYF. CDR3 nucleotide sequence: TGTGCCAGCAGTATGAGGACTGAACTAAACACCATATATTTT.

The count of this clone is one. This chain uses TRBV19 with TRBJ1-6, with D possibly TRBD1 on 6 matching bases. V shed 3 bases and J shed 15 bases, with 15 bases lying between them. The CDR3 contains 13 residues. Germline V gene data show CDR1 as LNHDA and CDR2 as SQIVND (reference sequence). The CDR3 DNA reads as TGTGCCAGTAGTATGAATGGACAGTGGGTCCTCCACTTT. Translation: CASSMNGQWVLHF.

The CDR3 reads CASSHSRGYEQYF. In DNA form, the CDR3 reads TGTGCCAGCAGCCACTCCAGGGGATACGAGCAGTACTTC. The V and J genes are TRBV3-1 (or the pseudogene TRBV3-2) and TRBJ2-7; possible D gene TRBD1, 6 bases. CDR1 is LGHDT, CDR2 YNNKEL, per germline (reference sequence). The CDR3 covers 13 residues. Trimming stripped 3 bases from V and 4 bases from J, with 10 bases between.

The V gene is TRBV18, the J gene TRBJ1-5, with 9 bases fitting TRBD1. The V gene's germline CDR1 is KGHSH and CDR2 LQKENI. With 1 base clipped from V and 5 bases from J, the junction kept 3 bases outside the gene matches. There are 15 residues in the CDR3. The DNA for the CDR3 is TGTGCCAGCTCACCACGGACAGGGGAGGATCAGCCCCAGCATTTT. This gives the protein CASSPRTGEDQPQHF.

The rearrangement uses TRBV27 and TRBJ1-5; D gene unclear. Germline CDR1 and CDR2: MNHEY and SMNVEV (reference sequence). The V gene lost 5 bases and the J gene lost 9 bases, with 17 bases spanning the gap. The length of the CDR3 is 14 residues. CDR3 in DNA: TGTGCCAGCAGTCCAGATTGGCCCCCATGGCCCCAGCATTTT. This sequence encodes CASSPDWPPWPQHF.

This chain uses TRBV2 with TRBJ2-7; D may be TRBD1 (6 bases). Germline CDR1 and CDR2: SNHLY and FYNNEI. The CDR3 has 14 residues. Between the trimmed V and J ends, which lost 6 bases and 5 bases, there was a span of 17 bases. This chain's CDR3 is CASRLQGVPHEQYF. CDR3 nucleotide sequence: TGTGCCAGCAGACTACAGGGTGTCCCCCACGAGCAGTACTTC.

This clone is large (0.1 to 1%) within its sample. The V call is TRBV27, the J call TRBJ2-5; D perhaps matches TRBD2 (5 bases). Trimming removed 6 bases at V and 5 bases at J, with 10 bases between. The CDR3 runs to 12 residues. Per germline, CDR1 MNHEY and CDR2 SMNVEV (reference sequence). CDR3: CASSQLGETQYF. The CDR3 region has the DNA TGTGCCAGCAGCCAACTAGGGGAGACCCAGTACTTC.

V gene TRBV4-1 combines with J gene TRBJ1-2; no firm D call. V was shortened by 1 base and J by 5 bases, with 20 bases between the two germline ends. The CDR3 extends over 17 amino acids. Germline loops: CDR1 MGHRA, CDR2 YSYEKL. The CDR3 protein is CASSQVGVGRNPYGYTF. CDR3 in DNA: TGCGCCAGCAGCCAAGTGGGCGTTGGCAGGAACCCTTATGGCTACACCTTC.

V and J are TRBV9 and TRBJ2-5; 7 nucleotides agree with TRBD1. V trimming: 2 bases; J trimming: 3 bases; junction bases outside the gene matches: 13. The CDR3 loop spans 17 amino acids. CDR1 is SGDLS, CDR2 YYNGEE, per germline. The CDR3 is CASSVAPGTDSKETQYF. CDR3 in DNA: TGTGCCAGCAGCGTCGCTCCCGGGACAGATTCGAAAGAGACCCAGTACTTC.

This chain links TRBV6-5 with TRBJ1-3; D perhaps matches TRBD1 (6 bases). The CDR3 loop spans 14 amino acids. Germline-derived CDR1 and CDR2 are MNHEY and SVGAGI. V lost 0 bases, J lost 5 bases, and 8 bases lay in between. The CDR3 region has the DNA TGTGCCAGCAGTTACTCGGGGGGGCGAAACACCATATATTTT. Its translation is CASSYSGGRNTIYF.

V and J are TRBV5-1 and TRBJ2-5; 9 bases agree with TRBD1. The CDR3 is 14 amino acids. V dropped 4 bases and J dropped 6; count of bases not matched to a gene: 7. The germline gives CDR1 SGHRS, CDR2 YFSETQ. The DNA of the CDR3 is TGCGCCAGCAGCCCGGACAGGGGCGAAAAGACCCAGTACTTC. Protein product: CASSPDRGEKTQYF.

The chain carries TRBV29-1 and TRBJ1-2; 9 bases agree with TRBD1. Germline CDR1 SQVTM, CDR2 ANQGSEA. CDR3 length: 15 amino acids. Losses at the gene ends were 7 bases for V and 0 bases for J; bases not matched to a gene: 9. The CDR3 coding sequence is TGCAGCGCTCCGGGACAGGGTCCCTCTAACTATGGCTACACCTTC. Encoded protein: CSAPGQGPSNYGYTF.

The V gene is TRBV19, the J gene TRBJ1-2; TRBD1 matches at 7 bases. Germline V gene sequence: CDR1 LNHDA, CDR2 SQIVND (reference sequence). With V trimmed by 2 bases and J by 5 bases, 2 bases remained unmatched. The CDR3 is 13 residues long. CDR3 nucleotides: TGTGCCAGTAGTATACAGGGGGAGTATGGCTACACCTTC. Its protein product is CASSIQGEYGYTF.

The chain has TRBV6-2 or TRBV6-3 and TRBJ2-7; 7 bases line up with TRBD2. V shed 2 bases, J shed 3 bases, and the junction held 10 bases outside the gene matches. Germline V gene data show CDR1 as MNHEY and CDR2 as SVGEGT. The CDR3 runs 16 residues. The CDR3: CASSYPRGGSVYEQYF. The CDR3 DNA follows: TGTGCCAGCAGTTACCCTCGTGGCGGGAGTGTCTACGAGCAGTACTTC.

In nucleotides, the CDR3 is TGTGCCAGCAGCGTAGATGTTAGCGGGAGTTCAGATACGCAGTATTTT. Its translation is CASSVDVSGSSDTQYF. The V call is TRBV9, the J call TRBJ2-3; 9 bases line up with TRBD2. The ends lost 0 bases at V and 4 bases at J; junction bases unmatched: 6. The CDR3 is 16 amino acids. Germline V lookup: CDR1 SGDLS, CDR2 YYNGEE.

The rearrangement joins TRBV7-9 to TRBJ1-1; D not certain. The CDR3 covers 18 residues. V lost 0 bases and J lost 2, with 19 bases in between. In germline, CDR1 is SEHNR, CDR2 FQNEAQ (reference sequence). CDR3 in DNA: TGTGCCAGCAGCTTAGCCCTGGGAACGGGAAGAAAAAACACTGAAGCTTTCTTT. Translated: CASSLALGTGRKNTEAFF.

The chain combines TRBV5-8 with TRBJ2-2, with D maybe TRBD1 (5 bases). CDR3 size: 16 residues. Germline V lookup: CDR1 SGHTS, CDR2 YDEGEE. V dropped 2 bases and J dropped 7 bases, with 18 bases sitting between them. The DNA of the CDR3 is TGTGCCAGCAGCTTAGGAACAGACCCAAGGGGCGGGGAGCTGTTTTTT. This gives the protein CASSLGTDPRGGELFF.